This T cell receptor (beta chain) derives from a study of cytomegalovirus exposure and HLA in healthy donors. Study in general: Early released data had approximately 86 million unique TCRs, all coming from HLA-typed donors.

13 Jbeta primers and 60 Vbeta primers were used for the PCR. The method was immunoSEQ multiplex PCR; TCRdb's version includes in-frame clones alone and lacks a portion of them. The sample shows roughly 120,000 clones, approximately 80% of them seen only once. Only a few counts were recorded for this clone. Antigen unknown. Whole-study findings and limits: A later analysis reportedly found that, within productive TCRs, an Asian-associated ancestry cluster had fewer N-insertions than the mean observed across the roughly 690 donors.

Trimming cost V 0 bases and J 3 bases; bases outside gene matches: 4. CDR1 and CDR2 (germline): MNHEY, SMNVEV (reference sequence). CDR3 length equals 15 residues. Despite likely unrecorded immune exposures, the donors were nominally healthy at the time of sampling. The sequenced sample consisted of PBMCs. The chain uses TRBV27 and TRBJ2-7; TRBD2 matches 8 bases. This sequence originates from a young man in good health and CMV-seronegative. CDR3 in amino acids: CASSLSSAGVYEQYF. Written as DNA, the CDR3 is TGTGCCAGCAGTTTATCCTCAGCGGGAGTCTACGAGCAGTACTTC.